Below are 27 T cell receptor beta chains sequenced from a single sample in a study of blood T cell repertoires in COVID-19. Here immunoSEQ multiplex PCR was the method, and the copy in TCRdb shows in-frame clones only, minus some. The table has just over 300,000 clones, about nine tenths seen once; the top ten hold around 4%. The source material was PBMCs or T cells enriched from blood (not recorded which). Source of these receptors: a man aged 25 to 40 who had recovered from COVID-19.

The chain is built from TRBV29-1 and TRBJ1-2; D uncertain. Trimming cost V 3 bases and J 5 bases, with 13 bases left between them. There are 13 residues in the CDR3. CDR1 SQVTM and CDR2 ANQGSEA come from the germline V gene. CDR3 residues: CSVDAQRGYGYTF. The CDR3 nucleotides are TGCAGCGTTGACGCACAGCGGGGTTATGGCTACACCTTC.

This chain links TRBV3-1 (or the pseudogene TRBV3-2) with TRBJ2-1; 9 bases match TRBD2. The germline V gene encodes CDR1 LGHDT and CDR2 YNNKEL (reference sequence). This CDR3 is built from 12 residues. The V and J ends lost 4 bases and 13 bases, in that order; junction bases with no gene match: 5. The CDR3 DNA follows: TGTGCCAGCAGCCTTCTGCGGGAGGGTCAGTTCTTC. Residues: CASSLLREGQFF.

J is TRBJ2-5 and V is TRBV2; TRBD2 is a possible D gene (6 bases). Germline CDR1 and CDR2: SNHLY and FYNNEI. Deletions cut 6 bases from V and 1 base from J, with 12 bases between. There are 14 residues in the CDR3. In nucleotides, the CDR3 is TGTGCCAGCAGGGGAGGACTGCTCCAAGAGACCCAGTACTTC. It codes for CASRGGLLQETQYF.

The table lists this clone with a few counts. This chain joins TRBV4-1 and TRBJ1-2; no definite D call. V was pared by 0 bases and J by 5 bases, with 10 bases between. The length of the CDR3 is 14 residues. CDR1 is MGHRA and CDR2 is YSYEKL in the germline V gene. Written as DNA, the CDR3 is TGCGCCAGCAGCCAAGAAGGCCGGGAATATGGCTACACCTTC. Its protein product is CASSQEGREYGYTF.

The rearrangement uses TRBV10-3 and TRBJ2-1, with a weak D call TRBD1 (6 bases). V lost 4 bases and J lost 0, with 13 bases in between. Germline CDR1 is ENHRY and CDR2 is SYGVKD. This CDR3 is built from 16 residues. The CDR3, as DNA: TGTGCCATCAGTGGAGGGGGTCGCAGCTCCTACAATGAGCAGTTCTTC. Protein product: CAISGGGRSSYNEQFF.

The rearrangement links TRBV3-1 (or the pseudogene TRBV3-2) to TRBJ2-5; TRBD2 matches 11 bases. CDR1 LGHDT and CDR2 YNNKEL come from the germline V gene (reference sequence). Unmatched junction bases numbered 4, after V lost 2 bases and J lost 5 bases. This CDR3 spans 15 amino acids. CDR3 coding DNA: TGTGCCAGCAGCCAAATAGCGGGGGGGCGCGAGACCCAGTACTTC. This codes for CASSQIAGGRETQYF.

V usage is TRBV7-9 and J usage is TRBJ1-2; the match to TRBD1 covers 10 bases. The CDR3 covers 15 residues. Germline lookup yields CDR1 SEHNR and CDR2 FQNEAQ (reference sequence). The ends lost 4 bases at V and 5 bases at J; junction bases unmatched: 7. In DNA form, the CDR3 reads TGTGCCAGCAGCTCCCGACAGGGGGCATGGTATGGCTACACCTTC. It translates to CASSSRQGAWYGYTF.

This clone has just one count. The chain combines TRBV7-2 with TRBJ2-2; TRBD2 agrees at 7 bases. Germline CDR1 and CDR2: SGHTA and FQGNSA. This CDR3 is 14 amino acids long. The J segment lost 6 bases and the V segment lost 3 bases, leaving 4 bases of the junction unmatched. CDR3 in DNA: TGTGCCAGCAGCTTCCGGGGAGGGGCCGGGGAGCTGTTTTTT. Amino acids: CASSFRGGAGELFF. Using reference TRBV7-2 and TRBJ2-2 for the parts outside the CDR3, the full variable domain is GAGVSQSPSNKVTEKGKDVELRCDPISGHTALYWYRQSLGQGLEFLIYFQGNSAPDKSGLPSDRFSAERTGGSVSTLTIQRTQQEDSAVYLCASSFRGGAGELFFGEGSRLTVL.

The sample holds a few counts of this clone. The gene calls are TRBV27 and TRBJ2-7; 8 nucleotides align to TRBD2. This CDR3 is 17 amino acids long. Germline values: CDR1 MNHEY, CDR2 SMNVEV (reference sequence). V was pared by 1 base and J by 1 base, with 9 bases of the junction left unmatched. CDR3 amino acids: CASSLFGRRGASYEQYF. DNA of the CDR3: TGTGCCAGCAGTTTATTCGGTCGGCGGGGGGCATCCTACGAGCAGTACTTC.

The chain is built from TRBV5-1 and TRBJ1-5; 9 bases match TRBD1. The V gene end was trimmed by 3 bases and the J gene end by 7 bases; junction bases not matched to a gene: 5. The CDR3 totals 14 residues. Germline CDR1 reads SGHRS; CDR2 reads YFSETQ. Written as DNA, the CDR3 is TGCGCCAGCAGCTACACAGGGGGCGGCCAGCCCCAGCATTTT. Its translation: CASSYTGGGQPQHF.

CDR3 residues: CASSTLGRSTNEKLFF. The CDR3 DNA sequence: TGTGCCAGTAGTACCCTCGGCAGGTCAACTAATGAAAAACTGTTTTTT. The chain couples TRBV19 to TRBJ1-4, with D hard to call. The CDR3 has 16 amino acids. Germline V gives CDR1 LNHDA, CDR2 SQIVND (reference sequence). V was trimmed by 4 bases and J by 0 bases, leaving 12 bases between them.

This clone came up a few times. The chain employs TRBV3-1 (or the pseudogene TRBV3-2) and TRBJ1-2; 8 bases fit TRBD1. J lost 0 bases, V lost 6 bases, and 24 bases had no gene match. Germline V gene sequence: CDR1 LGHDT, CDR2 YNNKEL (reference sequence). The CDR3 sequence is 21 residues long. CDR3 sequence: CASSLRAGGETHRATNYGYTF. CDR3 coding DNA: TGTGCCAGCAGTTTGCGGGCAGGGGGCGAGACCCACAGGGCGACTAACTATGGCTACACCTTC.

For this clone: This sample also contains other DNA sequences that code for the same CDR3. DNA of the CDR3: TGTGCCAGCTCCCTAGGGGGTAGCAATCAGCCCCAGCATTTT. This encodes CASSLGGSNQPQHF. This rearrangement joins TRBV27 to TRBJ1-5, with D tentatively TRBD1 (6 bases). The CDR3 runs 14 residues. Germline loops: CDR1 MNHEY, CDR2 SMNVEV (reference sequence). V lost 8 bases to trimming and J lost 0 bases, with 11 bases between them.

The gene calls are TRBV4-2 and TRBJ2-7, with a weak D call TRBD2 (6 bases). Per the germline V gene, CDR1 is LGHNA and CDR2 is YNFKEQ. The CDR3 covers 16 residues. V was shortened by 0 bases and J by 2 bases, with 14 bases between the two germline ends. As DNA, the CDR3 is TGTGCCAGCAGCCAAGACATAACTAGCTCCCCCTACGAGCAGTACTTC. Protein sequence: CASSQDITSSPYEQYF.

This chain connects TRBV28 to TRBJ1-2; 7 positions agree with TRBD1. Germline-derived CDR1 and CDR2 are MDHEN and SYDVKM. The CDR3 is 12 residues long. Trimming took 5 bases from V and 8 from J; bases not matched to a gene: 5. The CDR3 DNA follows: TGTGCCAGCAGTCGACAGGGCAGGGGCTACACCTTC. Translated, it gives CASSRQGRGYTF.

As for this clone: At the DNA level, this CDR3 is encoded by other sequences in the same sample as well. V and J are TRBV28 and TRBJ1-1; the D is unclear. The CDR3 has 13 residues. The V end was cut by 4 bases, the J end by 1 base, with 7 bases between. The germline V gene encodes CDR1 MDHEN and CDR2 SYDVKM. CDR3 amino acids: CASSWAGNTEAFF. CDR3 DNA: TGTGCCAGCAGTTGGGCGGGGAACACTGAAGCTTTCTTT.

This sequence joins TRBV5-1 and TRBJ1-1, with 7 bases aligning to TRBD1. Germline V gene data show CDR1 as SGHRS and CDR2 as YFSETQ. Trimming cost V 4 bases and J 2 bases; bases outside gene matches: 8. The CDR3 covers 15 residues. The CDR3 loop is CASSRGTEVNTEAFF. The DNA of the CDR3 is TGCGCCAGCAGCAGGGGGACAGAGGTTAACACTGAAGCTTTCTTT. The full variable domain, rest sourced from reference TRBV5-1 and TRBJ1-1, is KAGVTQTPRYLIKTRGQQVTLSCSPISGHRSVSWYQQTPGQGLQFLFEYFSETQRNKGNFPGRFSGRQFSNSRSEMNVSTLELGDSALYLCASSRGTEVNTEAFFGQGTRLTVV.

This chain connects TRBV18 to TRBJ2-7; D gene uncertain. The CDR3 consists of 16 residues. Germline CDR1 reads KGHSH; CDR2 reads LQKENI. The V end was cut by 3 bases, the J end by 0 bases, with 15 bases between. The chain's CDR3 is CASSPITQASSYEQYF. The DNA of the CDR3 is TGTGCCAGCTCACCCATAACCCAGGCGAGCTCCTACGAGCAGTACTTC. The full variable domain, completed using reference TRBV18 and TRBJ2-7, is NAGVMQNPRHLVRRRGQEARLRCSPMKGHSHVYWYRQLPEEGLKFMVYLQKENIIDESGMPKERFSAEFPKEGPSILRIQQVVRGDSAAYFCASSPITQASSYEQYFGPGTRLTVT.

The chain recombines TRBV7-9 with TRBJ2-7; D gene uncertain. Germline V lookup: CDR1 SEHNR, CDR2 FQNEAQ (reference sequence). Trimming left V 6 bases short and J 0 bases short, with 12 bases between. The CDR3 spans 14 residues. The CDR3 sequence is CASRLDTSSYEQYF. CDR3 sequence (DNA): TGTGCCAGCAGACTTGACACGAGCTCCTACGAGCAGTACTTC.

The chain employs TRBV5-6 and TRBJ2-7, with TRBD1 as a possible D gene (6 bases). CDR1 and CDR2 from the germline V gene are SGHDT and YYEEEE. The CDR3 extends over 12 amino acids. Between the trimmed V and J ends, which lost 3 bases and 6 bases, there was a span of 10 bases. The CDR3 nucleotides are TGTGCCAGCAGCTGGGGACAAGTCGAGCAGTACTTC. Translated: CASSWGQVEQYF. Looking up the rest from reference TRBV5-6 and TRBJ2-7 gives the full variable domain: DAGVTQSPTHLIKTRGQQVTLRCSPKSGHDTVSWYQQALGQGPQFIFQYYEEEERQRGNFPDRFSGHQFPNYSSELNVNALLLGDSALYLCASSWGQVEQYFGPGTRLTVT.

V usage is TRBV7-9 and J usage is TRBJ2-4; D is perhaps TRBD1 (5 bases). Germline values: CDR1 SEHNR, CDR2 FQNEAQ (reference sequence). V lost 0 bases, J lost 6 bases, and 9 bases lay in between. CDR3 length: 14 residues. The CDR3 nucleotides read TGTGCCAGCAGCTTAGCAGGGGTCGCAAACATTCAGTACTTC. Translation: CASSLAGVANIQYF.

This clone was counted once. CDR3 loop: CASSLGYGQGKDRGNTIYF. The DNA for the CDR3 is TGTGCCAGCAGCTTGGGGTACGGACAGGGGAAGGATCGAGGAAACACCATATATTTT. The chain carries TRBV11-2 and TRBJ1-3, with TRBD1 matching 9 bases. Germline-derived CDR1 and CDR2 are SGHAT and FQNNGV. V dropped 3 bases and J dropped 4; count of bases not matched to a gene: 16. The CDR3 spans 19 residues.

V is TRBV4-1 and J is TRBJ2-2; a possible D gene is TRBD2 (5 bases). This CDR3 is built from 16 residues. Trimming took off 1 base at V and 2 bases at J, with 11 bases between the two ends. Germline values: CDR1 MGHRA, CDR2 YSYEKL. The CDR3 DNA reads TGCGCCAGCAGCCAAGTGAGGGCCGCCAACACCGGGGAGCTGTTTTTT. It codes for CASSQVRAANTGELFF.

This chain connects TRBV7-8 to TRBJ1-4, with D unclear. Trimming cost V 5 bases and J 6 bases, with 13 bases left between them. Germline V gene lookup returns CDR1 SGHVS and CDR2 FQNEAQ. CDR3 size: 14 residues. CDR3 nucleotides: TGTGCCAGCAGCCAGAGGCGACCCGATGAAAAACTGTTTTTT. It codes for CASSQRRPDEKLFF.

The rearrangement uses TRBV4-1 and TRBJ2-7; 8 bases are a match to TRBD1. The CDR3 is made up of 15 amino acids. V lost 2 bases, J lost 5 bases, and 8 bases stayed unmatched. CDR1 is MGHRA and CDR2 is YSYEKL in the germline V gene. The CDR3 here is CASSQIGQGLHEQYF. The DNA for the CDR3 is TGCGCCAGCAGCCAAATTGGACAGGGTCTCCACGAGCAGTACTTC.

The chain carries TRBV5-4 and TRBJ1-2, with TRBD1 matching over 10 bases. Germline V gene lookup returns CDR1 SGHNT and CDR2 YYREEE (reference sequence). CDR3 length: 16 residues. J lost 8 bases, V lost 4 bases, and 14 bases had no gene match. The CDR3: CASSRGVTGTGDGYTF. The DNA for the CDR3 is TGTGCCAGCAGCCGAGGGGTTACCGGGACAGGGGACGGCTACACCTTC.

J is TRBJ1-2 and V is TRBV28; D call uncertain. Germline CDR1 reads MDHEN; CDR2 reads SYDVKM. V dropped 1 base and J dropped 5 bases, with 8 bases sitting between them. The CDR3 runs to 13 residues. CDR3 protein: CASSLYRGYGYTF. CDR3 nucleotides: TGTGCCAGCAGTTTATATCGAGGGTATGGCTACACCTTC.